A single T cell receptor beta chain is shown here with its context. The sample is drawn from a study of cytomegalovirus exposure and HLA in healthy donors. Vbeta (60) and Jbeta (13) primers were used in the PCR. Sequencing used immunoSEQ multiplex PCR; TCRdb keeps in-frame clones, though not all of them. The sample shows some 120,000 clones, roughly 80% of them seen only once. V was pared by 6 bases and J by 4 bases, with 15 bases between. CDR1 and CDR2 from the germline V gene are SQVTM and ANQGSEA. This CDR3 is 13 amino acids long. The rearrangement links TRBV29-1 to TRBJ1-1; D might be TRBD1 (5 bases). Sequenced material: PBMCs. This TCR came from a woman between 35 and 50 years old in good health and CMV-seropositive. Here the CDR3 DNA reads TGCAGCGTAAAAGGGGCGGTCGGCACTGAAGCTTTCTTT. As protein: CSVKGAVGTEAFF.